The 3 T cell receptor beta chains given below trace back to one sample, sequenced in a study of blood T cell repertoires in COVID-19. Here immunoSEQ multiplex PCR was the method, and the copy in TCRdb shows in-frame clones only, minus some. The top ten hold 1% of the sample, which has about 310,000 clones, around 87% seen once. What was sequenced was peripheral blood. The origin of the receptors is a man between 50 and 59 years old with active or convalescent COVID-19.

The chain uses TRBV2 and TRBJ2-7, with 8 bases matching TRBD2. Germline CDR1 SNHLY, CDR2 FYNNEI. This CDR3 has 14 amino acids. The V segment lost 5 bases and the J segment 6 bases; nucleotides outside the gene matches: 9. The CDR3 is CASSPLAGLSEQYF. As DNA, the CDR3 is TGTGCCAGCAGTCCCTTAGCGGGACTCTCCGAGCAGTACTTC.

The chain has TRBV5-6 and TRBJ2-1, with 8 bases fitting TRBD1. Germline trimming cut 4 bases from V and 0 bases from J; bases unmatched to any gene: 12. The CDR3 length is 18 residues. Germline assignment: CDR1 SGHDT and CDR2 YYEEEE. As DNA, the CDR3 is TGTGCCAGCAGCCCCGACAGGGGATCGTTGAGCTCCTACAATGAGCAGTTCTTC. Residues: CASSPDRGSLSSYNEQFF. The full variable domain, with the rest looked up from reference TRBV5-6 and TRBJ2-1, is DAGVTQSPTHLIKTRGQQVTLRCSPKSGHDTVSWYQQALGQGPQFIFQYYEEEERQRGNFPDRFSGHQFPNYSSELNVNALLLGDSALYLCASSPDRGSLSSYNEQFFGPGTRLTVL.

CDR3: CASSLSGSGELFF. The CDR3 DNA sequence: TGTGCCAGCAGCCTATCAGGGTCAGGGGAGCTGTTTTTT. The V gene is TRBV7-9, the J gene TRBJ2-2; a possible D gene is TRBD1 (5 bases). CDR1 is SEHNR, CDR2 FQNEAQ, per germline (reference sequence). The CDR3 is 13 amino acids. With 5 bases removed from V and 8 bases from J, the gap between germline ends came to 12 bases.